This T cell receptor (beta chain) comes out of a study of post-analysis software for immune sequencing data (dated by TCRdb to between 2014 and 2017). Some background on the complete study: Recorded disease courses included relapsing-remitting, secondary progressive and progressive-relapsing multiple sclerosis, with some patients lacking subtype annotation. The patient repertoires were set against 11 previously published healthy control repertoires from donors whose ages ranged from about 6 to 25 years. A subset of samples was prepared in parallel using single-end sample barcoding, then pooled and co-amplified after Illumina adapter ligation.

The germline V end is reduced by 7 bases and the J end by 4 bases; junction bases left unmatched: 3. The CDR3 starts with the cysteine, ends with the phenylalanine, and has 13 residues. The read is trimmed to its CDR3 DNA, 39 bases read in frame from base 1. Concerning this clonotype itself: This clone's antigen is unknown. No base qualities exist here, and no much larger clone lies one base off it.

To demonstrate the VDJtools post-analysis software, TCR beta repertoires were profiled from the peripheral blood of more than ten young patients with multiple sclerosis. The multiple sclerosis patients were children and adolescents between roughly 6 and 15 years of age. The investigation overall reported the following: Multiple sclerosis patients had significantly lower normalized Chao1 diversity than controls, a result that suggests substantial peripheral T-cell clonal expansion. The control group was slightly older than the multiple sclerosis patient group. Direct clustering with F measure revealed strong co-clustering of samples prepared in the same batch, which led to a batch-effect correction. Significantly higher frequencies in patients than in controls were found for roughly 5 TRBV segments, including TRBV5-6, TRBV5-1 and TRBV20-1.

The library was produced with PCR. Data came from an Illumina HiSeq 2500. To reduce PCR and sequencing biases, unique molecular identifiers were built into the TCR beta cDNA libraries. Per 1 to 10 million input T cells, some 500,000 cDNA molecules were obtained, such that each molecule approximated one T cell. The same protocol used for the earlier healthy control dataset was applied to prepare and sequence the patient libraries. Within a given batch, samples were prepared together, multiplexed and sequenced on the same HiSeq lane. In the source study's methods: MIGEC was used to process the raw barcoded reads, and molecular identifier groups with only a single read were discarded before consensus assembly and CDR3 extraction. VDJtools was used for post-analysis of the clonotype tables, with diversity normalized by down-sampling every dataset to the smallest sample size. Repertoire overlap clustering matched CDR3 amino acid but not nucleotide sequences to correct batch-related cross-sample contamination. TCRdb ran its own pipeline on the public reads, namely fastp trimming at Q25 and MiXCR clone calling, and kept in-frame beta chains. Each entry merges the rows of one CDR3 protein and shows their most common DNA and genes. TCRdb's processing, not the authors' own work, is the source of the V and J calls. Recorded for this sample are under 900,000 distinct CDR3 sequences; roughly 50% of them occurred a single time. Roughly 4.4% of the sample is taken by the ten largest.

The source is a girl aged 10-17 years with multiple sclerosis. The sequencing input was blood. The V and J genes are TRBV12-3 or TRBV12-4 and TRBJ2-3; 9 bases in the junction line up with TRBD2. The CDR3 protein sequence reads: CASTPSGADTQYF. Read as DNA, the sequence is TGTGCCAGCACCCCTAGCGGGGCAGATACGCAGTATTTT.